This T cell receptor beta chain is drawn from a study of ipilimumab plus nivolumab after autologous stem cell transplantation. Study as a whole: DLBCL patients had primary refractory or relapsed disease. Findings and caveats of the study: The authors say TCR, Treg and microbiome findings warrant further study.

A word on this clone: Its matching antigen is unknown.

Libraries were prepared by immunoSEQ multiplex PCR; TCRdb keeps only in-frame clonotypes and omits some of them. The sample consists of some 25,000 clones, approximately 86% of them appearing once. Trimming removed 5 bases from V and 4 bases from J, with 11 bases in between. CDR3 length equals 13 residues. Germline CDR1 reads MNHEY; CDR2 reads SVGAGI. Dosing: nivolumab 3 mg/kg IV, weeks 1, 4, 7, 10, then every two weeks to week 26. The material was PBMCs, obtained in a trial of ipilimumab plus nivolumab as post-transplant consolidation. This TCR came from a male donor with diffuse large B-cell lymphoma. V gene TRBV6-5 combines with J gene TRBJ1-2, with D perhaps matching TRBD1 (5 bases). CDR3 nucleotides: TGTGCCAGCAGTCCTCAGCAGGGCTATGGCTACACCTTC. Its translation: CASSPQQGYGYTF.